Listed below are T cell receptor beta chains from one sample, sequenced in a study of shared clonotypes between healthy human individuals. Only in-frame clones appear in the TCRdb table, and some are missing; sequencing was by immunoSEQ multiplex PCR. The sample has 1.5 million to 1.9 million clones; approximately 98% are singletons. Sequenced input: naive CD4+ T cells sorted from blood. The receptors originated from a man aged 25-45 years in good health. Each CDR3 is given without its conserved first and last residue. A D gene is named only where the DNA matches it firmly.

TRBV5-1	-	TRBJ2-3	ASSLVADTDTQY
TRBV5-4	-	TRBJ2-2	ASSLGPGARNTGELF
TRBV5-1	-	TRBJ2-5	ASSQTPLGETQY
TRBV15	TRBD1	TRBJ2-7	ATSIEWTGGNSYEQY
TRBV5-4	TRBD1	TRBJ1-2	ASSEEQGALYGYT
TRBV5-1	TRBD1	TRBJ2-5	ASSLGDSQETQY
TRBV2	-	TRBJ2-7	ASSDLGLEIYEQY
TRBV7-8	-	TRBJ1-5	ASSLALDGSNQPQH
TRBV4-1	-	TRBJ1-2	ASSPGRIYGYT
TRBV5-8	-	TRBJ2-1	ASSLRRIAGNYNEQF
TRBV28	TRBD2	TRBJ2-1	ASSRLAGGRRDEQF
TRBV5-1	TRBD1	TRBJ2-5	ASSPGTALQETQY
TRBV19	-	TRBJ2-3	ASSIITPVGGTQY
TRBV9	-	TRBJ2-1	ASSVSPHNSPYNEQF
TRBV6-1	-	TRBJ1-2	ASSEVSSYGYT
TRBV4-1	-	TRBJ2-7	ASSLISTPGHLPNEQY
TRBV30	-	TRBJ2-1	AWSVGHEQF